Listed below are T cell receptor beta chains from one sample, sequenced in a study of post-analysis software for immune sequencing data. TCRdb redid the calling of the PCR reads with MiXCR, one entry per CDR3 protein. Of around 710,000 distinct CDR3 sequences listed, roughly 50% are singletons. Sequenced sample: blood. The receptors stem from a girl aged 5-17 years with multiple sclerosis. Each CDR3 is given with its conserved first and last residue. Each record gives: CDR3 length, V gene, CDR3 protein.

13,TRBV15,CATSRERGAEQYF
17,TRBV6-5,CASSWGPSGTRGTEQFF
12,TRBV7-9,CASSSTSYEQYF
15,TRBV2,CASTAGYQPGETQYF
16,TRBV7-2,CASSQFGSGRWYEQYF
15,TRBV12-3/TRBV12-4,CASSLDRRNNSPLHF
17,TRBV18,CASSPNPGSKANYGYTF
16,TRBV7-2,CASSLAGLARGVEQYF
20,TRBV7-9,CARSLADRGRGGRSYNEQFF
16,TRBV25-1,CASSARASGRVNEQFF
17,TRBV7-6,CASSFFIRTSGADTQYF
18,TRBV28,CASSHPGLADSSYNEQFF
16,TRBV15,CATSRDPNRVSREQYF
13,TRBV10-3,CAISNGGTTEAFF
12,TRBV12-3/TRBV12-4,CASSWGLQPQHF
14,TRBV7-8,CASSSSTGVSEQFF